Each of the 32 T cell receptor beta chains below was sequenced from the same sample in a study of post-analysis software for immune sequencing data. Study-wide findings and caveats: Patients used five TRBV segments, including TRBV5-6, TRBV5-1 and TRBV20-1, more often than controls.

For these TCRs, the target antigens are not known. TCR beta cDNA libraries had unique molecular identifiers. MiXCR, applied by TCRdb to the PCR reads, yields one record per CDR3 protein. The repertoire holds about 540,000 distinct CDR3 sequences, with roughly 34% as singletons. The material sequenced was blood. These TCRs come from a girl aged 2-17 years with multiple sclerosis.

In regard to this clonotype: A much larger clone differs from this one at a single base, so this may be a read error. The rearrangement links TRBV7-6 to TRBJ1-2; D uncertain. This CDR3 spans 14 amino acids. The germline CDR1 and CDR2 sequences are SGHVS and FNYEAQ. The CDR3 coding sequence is TGTACCAGCAGCTTAGAGCAACAGAGCTATGGCTACACCTTC. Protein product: CTSSLEQQSYGYTF. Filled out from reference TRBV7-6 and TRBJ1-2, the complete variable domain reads GAGVSQSPRYKVTKRGQDVALRCDPISGHVSLYWYRQALGQGPEFLTYFNYEAQQDKSGLPNDRFSAERPEGSISTLTIQRTEQRDSAMYRCTSSLEQQSYGYTFGSGTRLTVV.

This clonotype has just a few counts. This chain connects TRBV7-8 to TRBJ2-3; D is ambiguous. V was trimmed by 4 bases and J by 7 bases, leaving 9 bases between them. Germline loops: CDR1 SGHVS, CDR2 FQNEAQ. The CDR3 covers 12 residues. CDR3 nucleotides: TGTGCCAGCAGCTCATCACAAAATACGCAGTATTTT. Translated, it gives CASSSSQNTQYF.

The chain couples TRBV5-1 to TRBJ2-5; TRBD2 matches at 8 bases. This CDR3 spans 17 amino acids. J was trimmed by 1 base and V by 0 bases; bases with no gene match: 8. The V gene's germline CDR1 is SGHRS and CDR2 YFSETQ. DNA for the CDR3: TGCGCCAGCAGCTTGGGCCGGCTAGCGGGCCCCCAAGAGACCCAGTACTTC. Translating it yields CASSLGRLAGPQETQYF.

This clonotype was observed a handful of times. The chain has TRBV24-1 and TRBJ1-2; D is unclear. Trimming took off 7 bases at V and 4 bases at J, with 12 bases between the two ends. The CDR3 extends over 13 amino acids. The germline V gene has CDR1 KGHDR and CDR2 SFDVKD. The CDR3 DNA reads TGTGCCACCAGACCGGACGGATCCTATGGCTACACCTTC. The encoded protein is CATRPDGSYGYTF.

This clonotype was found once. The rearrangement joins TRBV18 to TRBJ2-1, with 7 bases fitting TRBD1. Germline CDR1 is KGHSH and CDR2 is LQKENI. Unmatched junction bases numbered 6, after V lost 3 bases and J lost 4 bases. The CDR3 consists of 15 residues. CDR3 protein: CASSPGQRYYNEQFF. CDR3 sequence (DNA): TGTGCCAGCTCACCGGGACAGAGATATTACAATGAGCAGTTCTTC.

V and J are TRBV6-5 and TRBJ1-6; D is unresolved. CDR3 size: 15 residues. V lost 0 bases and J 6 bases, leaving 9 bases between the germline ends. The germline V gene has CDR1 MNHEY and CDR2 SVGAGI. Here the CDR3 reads CASSYSGTGNSPLHF. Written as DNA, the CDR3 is TGTGCCAGCAGTTACTCGGGTACGGGTAATTCACCCCTCCACTTT.

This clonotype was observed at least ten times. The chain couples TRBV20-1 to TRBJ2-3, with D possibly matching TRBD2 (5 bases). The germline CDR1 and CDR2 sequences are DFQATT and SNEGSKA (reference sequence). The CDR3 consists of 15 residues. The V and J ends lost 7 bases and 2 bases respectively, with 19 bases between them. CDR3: CSGPAGWENTDTQYF. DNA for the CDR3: TGCAGTGGCCCCGCGGGCTGGGAGAACACAGATACGCAGTATTTT.

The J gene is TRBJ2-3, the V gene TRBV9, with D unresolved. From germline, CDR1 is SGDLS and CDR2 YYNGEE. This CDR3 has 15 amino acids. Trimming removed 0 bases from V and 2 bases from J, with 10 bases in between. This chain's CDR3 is CASSVESRPTDTQYF. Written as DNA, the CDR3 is TGTGCCAGCAGCGTAGAAAGCAGGCCCACAGATACGCAGTATTTT.

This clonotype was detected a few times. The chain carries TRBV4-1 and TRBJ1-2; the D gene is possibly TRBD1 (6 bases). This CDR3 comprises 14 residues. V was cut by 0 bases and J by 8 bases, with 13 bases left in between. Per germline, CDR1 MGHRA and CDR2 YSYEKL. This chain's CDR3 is CASSQDMAGEGYTF. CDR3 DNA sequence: TGCGCCAGCAGCCAAGACATGGCAGGGGAAGGCTACACCTTC.

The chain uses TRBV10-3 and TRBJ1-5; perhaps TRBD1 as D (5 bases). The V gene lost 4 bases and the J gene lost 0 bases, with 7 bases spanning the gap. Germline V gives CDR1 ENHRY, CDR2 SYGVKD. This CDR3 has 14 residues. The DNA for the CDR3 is TGTGCCATCAGTGTAGGGGATAGCAATCAGCCCCAGCATTTT. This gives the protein CAISVGDSNQPQHF.

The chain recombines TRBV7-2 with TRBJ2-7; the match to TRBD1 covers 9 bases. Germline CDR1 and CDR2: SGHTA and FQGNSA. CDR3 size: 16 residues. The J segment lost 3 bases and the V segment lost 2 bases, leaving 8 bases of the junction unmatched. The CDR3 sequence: CASSLRWTDRGYEQYF. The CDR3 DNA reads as TGTGCCAGCAGCTTACGTTGGACGGACAGGGGCTACGAGCAGTACTTC. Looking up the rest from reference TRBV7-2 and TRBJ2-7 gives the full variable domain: GAGVSQSPSNKVTEKGKDVELRCDPISGHTALYWYRQSLGQGLEFLIYFQGNSAPDKSGLPSDRFSAERTGGSVSTLTIQRTQQEDSAVYLCASSLRWTDRGYEQYFGPGTRLTVT.

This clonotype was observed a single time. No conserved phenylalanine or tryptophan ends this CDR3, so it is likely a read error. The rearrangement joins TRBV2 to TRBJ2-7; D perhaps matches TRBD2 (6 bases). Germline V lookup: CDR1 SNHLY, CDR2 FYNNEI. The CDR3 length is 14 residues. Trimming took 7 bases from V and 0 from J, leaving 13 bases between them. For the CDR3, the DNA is TGTGCCAGCAATACGGCGGGGAGCTCCTACGAGCAGTACTGC. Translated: CASNTAGSSYEQYC.

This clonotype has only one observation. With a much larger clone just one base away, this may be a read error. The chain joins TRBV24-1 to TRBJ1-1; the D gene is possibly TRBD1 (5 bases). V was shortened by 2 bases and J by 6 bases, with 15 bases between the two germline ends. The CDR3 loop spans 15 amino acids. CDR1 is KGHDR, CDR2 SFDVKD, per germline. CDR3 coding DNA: TGTGCCACCAGTGATTCAACATTCGGGGACGCTGAAGCTTTCTTT. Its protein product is CATSDSTFGDAEAFF.

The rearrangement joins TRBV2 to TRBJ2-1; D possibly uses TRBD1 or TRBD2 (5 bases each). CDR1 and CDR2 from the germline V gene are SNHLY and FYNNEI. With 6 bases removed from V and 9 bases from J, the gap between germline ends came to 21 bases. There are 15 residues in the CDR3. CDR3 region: CASSIVLGDFGEQFF. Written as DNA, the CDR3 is TGTGCCAGCAGCATAGTACTAGGGGATTTCGGTGAGCAGTTCTTC.

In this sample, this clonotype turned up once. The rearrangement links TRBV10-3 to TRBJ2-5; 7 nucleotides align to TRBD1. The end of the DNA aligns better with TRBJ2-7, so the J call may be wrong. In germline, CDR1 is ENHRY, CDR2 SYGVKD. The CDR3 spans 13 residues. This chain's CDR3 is CAILGTESYEQYF. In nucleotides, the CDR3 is TGTGCCATCCTCGGGACAGAAAGTTACGAGCAGTACTTC.

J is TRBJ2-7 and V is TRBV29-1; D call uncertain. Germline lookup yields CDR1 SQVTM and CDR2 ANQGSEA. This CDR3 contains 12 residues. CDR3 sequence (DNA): TGCAGTGCGACCCTGGTCACCTACGAGCAGTACTTC. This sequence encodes CSATLVTYEQYF.

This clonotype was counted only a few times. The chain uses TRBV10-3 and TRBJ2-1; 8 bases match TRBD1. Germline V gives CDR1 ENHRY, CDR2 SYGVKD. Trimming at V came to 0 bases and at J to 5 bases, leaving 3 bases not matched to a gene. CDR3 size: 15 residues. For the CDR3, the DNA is TGTGCCATCAGTGAGTCTGGGACAGGACACAATGAGCAGTTCTTC. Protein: CAISESGTGHNEQFF.

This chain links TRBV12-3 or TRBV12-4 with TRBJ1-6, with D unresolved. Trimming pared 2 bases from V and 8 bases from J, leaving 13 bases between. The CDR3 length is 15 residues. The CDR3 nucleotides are TGTGCCAGCAGTTTAAGTCCGGTGAGGGATTCACCCCTCCACTTT. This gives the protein CASSLSPVRDSPLHF.

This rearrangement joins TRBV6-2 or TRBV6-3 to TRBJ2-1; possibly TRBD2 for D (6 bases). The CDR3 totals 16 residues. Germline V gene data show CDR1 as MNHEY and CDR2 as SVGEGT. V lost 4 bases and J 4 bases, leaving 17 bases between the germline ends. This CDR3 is CASSFPGLERYNEQFF. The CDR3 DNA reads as TGTGCCAGCAGTTTTCCGGGACTCGAACGATACAATGAGCAGTTCTTC.

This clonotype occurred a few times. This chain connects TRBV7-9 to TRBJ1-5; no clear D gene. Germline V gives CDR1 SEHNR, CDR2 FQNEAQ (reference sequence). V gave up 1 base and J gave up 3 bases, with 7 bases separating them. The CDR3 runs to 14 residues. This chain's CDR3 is CASSLGGYNQPQHF. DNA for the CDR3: TGTGCCAGCAGCTTAGGCGGGTACAATCAGCCCCAGCATTTT.

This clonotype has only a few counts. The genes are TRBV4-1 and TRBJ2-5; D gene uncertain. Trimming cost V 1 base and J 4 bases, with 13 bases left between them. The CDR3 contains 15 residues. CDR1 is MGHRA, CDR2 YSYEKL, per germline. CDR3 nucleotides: TGCGCCAGCAGCCAAGTAGGCCTCGAAACAGAGACCCAGTACTTC. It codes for CASSQVGLETETQYF.

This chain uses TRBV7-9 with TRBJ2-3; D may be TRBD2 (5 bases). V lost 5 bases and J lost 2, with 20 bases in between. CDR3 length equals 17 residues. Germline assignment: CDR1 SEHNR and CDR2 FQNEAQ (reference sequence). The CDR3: CASSPSLTDSTTDTQYF. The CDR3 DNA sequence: TGTGCCAGCAGCCCCTCTTTGACGGACTCCACCACAGATACGCAGTATTTT.

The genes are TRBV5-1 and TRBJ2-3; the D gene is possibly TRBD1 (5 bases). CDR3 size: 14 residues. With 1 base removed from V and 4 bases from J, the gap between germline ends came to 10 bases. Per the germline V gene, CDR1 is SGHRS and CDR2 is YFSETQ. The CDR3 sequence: CASSLRGSPDTQYF. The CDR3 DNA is TGCGCCAGCAGCTTGAGGGGTTCTCCAGATACGCAGTATTTT.

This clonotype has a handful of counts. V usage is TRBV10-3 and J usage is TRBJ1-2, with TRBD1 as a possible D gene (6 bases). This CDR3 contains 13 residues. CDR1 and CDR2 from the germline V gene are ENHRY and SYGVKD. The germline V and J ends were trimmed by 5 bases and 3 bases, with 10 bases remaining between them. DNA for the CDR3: TGTGCCATCAGTAACAGGGAACACTATGGCTACACCTTC. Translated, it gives CAISNREHYGYTF.

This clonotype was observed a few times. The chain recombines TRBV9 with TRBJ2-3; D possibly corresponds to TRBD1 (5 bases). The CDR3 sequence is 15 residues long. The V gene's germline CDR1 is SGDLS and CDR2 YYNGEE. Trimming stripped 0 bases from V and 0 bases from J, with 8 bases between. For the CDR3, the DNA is TGTGCCAGCAGCGTAGGGGGCCCGAGCACAGATACGCAGTATTTT. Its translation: CASSVGGPSTDTQYF.

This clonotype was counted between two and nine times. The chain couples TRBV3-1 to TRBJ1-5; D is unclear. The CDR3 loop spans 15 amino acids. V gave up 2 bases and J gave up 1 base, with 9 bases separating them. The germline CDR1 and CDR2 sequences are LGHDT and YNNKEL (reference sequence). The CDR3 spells CASSQTTSSNQPQHF. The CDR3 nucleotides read TGTGCCAGCAGCCAAACGACAAGCAGCAATCAGCCCCAGCATTTT.

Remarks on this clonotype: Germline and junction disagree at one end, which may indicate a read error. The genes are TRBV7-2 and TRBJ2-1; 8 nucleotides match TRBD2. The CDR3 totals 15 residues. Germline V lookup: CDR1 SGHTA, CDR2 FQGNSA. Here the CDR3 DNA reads TGTGCCTGCAGCTTCGGGGGGGCCTCCTACAATGAGCAGTTCTTC. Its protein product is CACSFGGASYNEQFF.

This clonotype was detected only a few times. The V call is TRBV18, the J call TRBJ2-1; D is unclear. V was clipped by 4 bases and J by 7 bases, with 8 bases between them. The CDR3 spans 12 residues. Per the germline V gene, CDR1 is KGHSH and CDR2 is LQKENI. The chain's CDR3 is CASSREINEQFF. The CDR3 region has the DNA TGTGCCAGCTCACGCGAGATAAATGAGCAGTTCTTC.

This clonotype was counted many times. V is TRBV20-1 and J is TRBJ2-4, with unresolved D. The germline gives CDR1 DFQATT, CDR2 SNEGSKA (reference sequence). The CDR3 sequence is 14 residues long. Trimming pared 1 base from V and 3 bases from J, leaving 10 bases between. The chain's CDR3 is CSARVPSVKNIQYF. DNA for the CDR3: TGCAGTGCTAGAGTACCATCGGTCAAAAACATTCAGTACTTC.

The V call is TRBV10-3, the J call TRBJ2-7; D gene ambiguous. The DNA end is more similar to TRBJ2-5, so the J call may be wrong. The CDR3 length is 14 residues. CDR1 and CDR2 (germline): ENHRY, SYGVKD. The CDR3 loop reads CAISKPTATETQYF. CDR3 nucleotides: TGTGCCATCAGCAAACCCACAGCGACGGAGACCCAGTACTTC.

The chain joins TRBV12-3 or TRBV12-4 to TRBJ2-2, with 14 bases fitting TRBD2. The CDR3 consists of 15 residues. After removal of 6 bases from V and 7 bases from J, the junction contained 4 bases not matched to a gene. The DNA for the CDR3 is TGTGCCAGCAGCGGACTAGCGGGGGGATACGGGGAGCTGTTTTTT. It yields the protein CASSGLAGGYGELFF.

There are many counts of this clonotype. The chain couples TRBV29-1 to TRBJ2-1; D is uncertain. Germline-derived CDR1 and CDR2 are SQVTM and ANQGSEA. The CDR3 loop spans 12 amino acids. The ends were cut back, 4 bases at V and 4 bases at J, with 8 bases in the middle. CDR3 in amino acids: CSVARIYNEQFF. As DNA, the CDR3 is TGCAGCGTTGCCCGGATATACAATGAGCAGTTCTTC.